The T cell receptor (beta chain) described here comes from a study of T cells expressing NK-cell markers. Germline CDR1 reads PRHDT; CDR2 reads FYEKMQ (reference sequence). The CDR3 is 17 amino acids. TCRdb re-called the 5' RACE reads; one entry per CDR3 protein, DNA not given. The sample includes some 600,000 distinct CDR3 sequences. Specimen: blood T cells: a sorted CD56 or NKG2C T cell subset, CD4+ or CD8+ T cells, or bulk PBMC T cells (not recorded which). The gene calls are TRBV13 and TRBJ2-1; TCRdb's D call, TRBD1, is unchecked because there is no DNA. This sequence originates from a man between 18 and 29 years old in good health. The CDR3: CASSLPWGGTGGNEQFF.